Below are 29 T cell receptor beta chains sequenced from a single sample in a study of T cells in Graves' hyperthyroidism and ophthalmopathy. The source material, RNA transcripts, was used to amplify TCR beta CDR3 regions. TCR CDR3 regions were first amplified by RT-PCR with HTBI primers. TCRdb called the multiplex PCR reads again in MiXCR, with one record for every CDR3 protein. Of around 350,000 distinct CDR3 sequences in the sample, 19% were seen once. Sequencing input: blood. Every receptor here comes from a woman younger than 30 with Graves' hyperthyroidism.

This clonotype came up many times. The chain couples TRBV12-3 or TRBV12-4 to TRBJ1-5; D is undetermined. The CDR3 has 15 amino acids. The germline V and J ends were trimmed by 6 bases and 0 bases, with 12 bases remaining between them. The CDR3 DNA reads TGTGCCAGCAGGGCGGACGGGTATAGCAATCAGCCCCAGCATTTT. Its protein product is CASRADGYSNQPQHF.

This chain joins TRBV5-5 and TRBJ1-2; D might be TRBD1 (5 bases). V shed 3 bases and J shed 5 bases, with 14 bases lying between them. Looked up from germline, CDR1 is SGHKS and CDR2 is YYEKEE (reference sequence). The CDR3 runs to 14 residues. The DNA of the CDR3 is TGTGCCAGCAGCTCGGATCGCCAGGGATATGGCTACACCTTC. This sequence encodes CASSSDRQGYGYTF.

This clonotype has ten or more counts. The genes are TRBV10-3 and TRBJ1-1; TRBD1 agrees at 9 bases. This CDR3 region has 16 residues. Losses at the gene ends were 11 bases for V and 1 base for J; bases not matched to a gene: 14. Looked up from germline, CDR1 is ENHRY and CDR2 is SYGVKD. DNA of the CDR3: TGTGCCGGGACTCAGGGACAGGGTCGGGGGAACACTGAAGCTTTCTTT. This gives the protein CAGTQGQGRGNTEAFF.

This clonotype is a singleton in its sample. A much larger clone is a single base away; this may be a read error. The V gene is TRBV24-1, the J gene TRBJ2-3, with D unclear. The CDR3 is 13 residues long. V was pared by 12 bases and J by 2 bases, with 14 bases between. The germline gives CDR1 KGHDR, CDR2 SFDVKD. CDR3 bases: TGTGCCCTTTCGACGGCATACACAGATACGCAGTATTTT. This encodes CALSTAYTDTQYF.

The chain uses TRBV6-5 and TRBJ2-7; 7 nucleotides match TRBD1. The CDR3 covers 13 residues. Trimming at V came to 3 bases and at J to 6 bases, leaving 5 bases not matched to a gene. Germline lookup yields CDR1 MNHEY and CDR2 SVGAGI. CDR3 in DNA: TGTGCCAGCAGTTATTCGGACAGGTTCGAGCAGTACTTC. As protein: CASSYSDRFEQYF.

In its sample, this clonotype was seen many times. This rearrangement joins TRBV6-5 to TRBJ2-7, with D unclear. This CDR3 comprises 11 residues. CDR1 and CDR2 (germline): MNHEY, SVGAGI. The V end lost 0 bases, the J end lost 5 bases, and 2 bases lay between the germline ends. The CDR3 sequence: CASSYSNEQYF. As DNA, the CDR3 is TGTGCCAGCAGTTACTCGAACGAGCAGTACTTC.

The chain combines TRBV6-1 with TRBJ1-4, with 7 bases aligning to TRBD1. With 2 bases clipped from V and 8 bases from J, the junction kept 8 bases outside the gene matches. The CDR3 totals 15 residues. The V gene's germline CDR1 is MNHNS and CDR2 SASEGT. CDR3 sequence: CASSERRGGKEKLFF. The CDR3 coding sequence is TGTGCCAGCAGTGAAAGAAGAGGGGGCAAAGAAAAACTGTTTTTT.

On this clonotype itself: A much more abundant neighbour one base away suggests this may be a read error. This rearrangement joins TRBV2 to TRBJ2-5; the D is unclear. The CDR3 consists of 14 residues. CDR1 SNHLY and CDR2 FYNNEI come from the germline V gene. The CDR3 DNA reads TGTGCCATCAGTGAGCCGATGGGGAAAGATACCCAGTACTTC. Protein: CAISEPMGKDTQYF.

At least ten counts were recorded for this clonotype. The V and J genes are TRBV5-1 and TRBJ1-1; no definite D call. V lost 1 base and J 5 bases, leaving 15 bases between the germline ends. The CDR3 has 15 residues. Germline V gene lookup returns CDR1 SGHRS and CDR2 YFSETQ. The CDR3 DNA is TGCGCCAGCAGCTTGTTTAAGGGAACGGGAACTGAAGCTTTCTTT. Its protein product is CASSLFKGTGTEAFF.

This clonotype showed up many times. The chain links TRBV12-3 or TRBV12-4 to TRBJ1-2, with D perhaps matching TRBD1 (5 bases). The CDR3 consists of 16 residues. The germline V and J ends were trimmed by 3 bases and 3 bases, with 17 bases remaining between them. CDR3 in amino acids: CASSLLGLVLDYGYTF. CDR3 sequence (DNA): TGTGCCAGCAGTTTGTTGGGACTTGTTTTGGACTATGGCTACACCTTC.

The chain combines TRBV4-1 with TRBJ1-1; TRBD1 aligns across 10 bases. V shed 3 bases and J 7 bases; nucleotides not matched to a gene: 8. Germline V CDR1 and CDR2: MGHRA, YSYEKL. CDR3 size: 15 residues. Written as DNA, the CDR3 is TGCGCCAGCAGCCAGCTGGGACAGGGGAAGGATGAAGCTTTCTTT. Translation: CASSQLGQGKDEAFF.

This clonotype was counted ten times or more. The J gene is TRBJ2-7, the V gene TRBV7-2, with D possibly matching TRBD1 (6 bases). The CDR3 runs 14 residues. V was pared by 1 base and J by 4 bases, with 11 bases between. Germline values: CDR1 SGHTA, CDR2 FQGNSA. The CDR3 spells CASSLVQGLYEQYF. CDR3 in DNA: TGTGCCAGCAGCTTAGTACAGGGTTTGTACGAGCAGTACTTC.

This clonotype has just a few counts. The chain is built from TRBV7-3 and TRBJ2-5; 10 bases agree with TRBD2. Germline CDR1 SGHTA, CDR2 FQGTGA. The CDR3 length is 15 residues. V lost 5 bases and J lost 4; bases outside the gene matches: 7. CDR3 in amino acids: CASSATSGVGETQYF. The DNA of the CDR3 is TGTGCCAGCAGCGCAACTAGCGGGGTGGGAGAGACCCAGTACTTC.

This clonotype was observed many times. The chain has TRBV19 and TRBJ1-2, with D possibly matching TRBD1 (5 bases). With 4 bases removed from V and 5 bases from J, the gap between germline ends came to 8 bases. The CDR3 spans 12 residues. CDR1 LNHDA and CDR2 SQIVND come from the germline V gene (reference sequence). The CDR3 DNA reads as TGTGCCAGTAGTAGAGGGGTATATGGCTACACCTTC. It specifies CASSRGVYGYTF.

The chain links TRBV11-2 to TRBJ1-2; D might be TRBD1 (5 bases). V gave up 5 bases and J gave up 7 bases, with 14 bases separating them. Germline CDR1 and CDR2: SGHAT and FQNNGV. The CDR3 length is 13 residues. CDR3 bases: TGTGCCAGCAGCCCAAACTCCGGGGGTGGCTACACCTTC. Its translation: CASSPNSGGGYTF.

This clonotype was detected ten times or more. The CDR3 sequence: CASSSNLNTEAFF. CDR3 DNA sequence: TGTGCCAGCAGTAGCAATCTGAACACTGAAGCTTTCTTT. This chain uses TRBV6-1 with TRBJ1-1; D is undetermined. V was clipped by 5 bases and J by 0 bases, with 7 bases between them. Per the germline V gene, CDR1 is MNHNS and CDR2 is SASEGT. CDR3 size: 13 residues.

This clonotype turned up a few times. CDR3 residues: CSAGSLLGYYGYTF. Here the CDR3 DNA reads TGCAGTGCTGGGAGTCTACTCGGCTACTATGGCTACACCTTC. The chain links TRBV20-1 to TRBJ1-2, with unresolved D. CDR3 size: 14 residues. In germline, CDR1 is DFQATT, CDR2 SNEGSKA (reference sequence). V was trimmed by 5 bases and J by 3 bases, leaving 16 bases between them.

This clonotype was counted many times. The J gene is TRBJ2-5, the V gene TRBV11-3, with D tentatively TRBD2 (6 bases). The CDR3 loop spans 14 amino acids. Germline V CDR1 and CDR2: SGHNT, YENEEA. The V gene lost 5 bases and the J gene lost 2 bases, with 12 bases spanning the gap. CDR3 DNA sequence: TGTGCCAGCAGCGCGAGGAGGGATCAAGAGACCCAGTACTTC. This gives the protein CASSARRDQETQYF. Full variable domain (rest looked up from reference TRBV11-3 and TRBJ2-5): EAGVVQSPRYKIIEKKQPVAFWCNPISGHNTLYWYLQNLGQGPELLIRYENEEAVDDSQLPKDRFSAERLKGVDSTLKIQPAELGDSAVYLCASSARRDQETQYFGPGTRLLVL.

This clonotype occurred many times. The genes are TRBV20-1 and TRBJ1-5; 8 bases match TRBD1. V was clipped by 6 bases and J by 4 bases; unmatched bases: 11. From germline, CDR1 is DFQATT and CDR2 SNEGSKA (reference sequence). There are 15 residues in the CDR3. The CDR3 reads CSAAGGSSPNQPQHF. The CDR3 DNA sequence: TGCAGTGCGGCAGGGGGCTCGAGTCCAAATCAGCCCCAGCATTTT.

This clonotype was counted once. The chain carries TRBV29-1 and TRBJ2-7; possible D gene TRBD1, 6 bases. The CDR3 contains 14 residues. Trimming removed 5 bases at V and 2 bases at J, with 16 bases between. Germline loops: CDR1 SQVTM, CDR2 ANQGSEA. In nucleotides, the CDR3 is TGCAGCGTTACCGACGACAGGTATACCTACGAGCAGTACTTC. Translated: CSVTDDRYTYEQYF.

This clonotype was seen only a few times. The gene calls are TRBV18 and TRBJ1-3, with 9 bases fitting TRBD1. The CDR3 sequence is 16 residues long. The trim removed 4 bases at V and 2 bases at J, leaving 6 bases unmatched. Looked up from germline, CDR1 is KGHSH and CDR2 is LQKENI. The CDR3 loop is CASSQRDRVTGNTIYF. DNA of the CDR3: TGTGCCAGCTCACAGCGGGACAGGGTTACTGGAAACACCATATATTTT.

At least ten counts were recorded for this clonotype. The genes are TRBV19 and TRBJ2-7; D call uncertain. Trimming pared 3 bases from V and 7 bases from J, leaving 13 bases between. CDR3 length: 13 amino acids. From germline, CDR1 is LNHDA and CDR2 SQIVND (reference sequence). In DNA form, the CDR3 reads TGTGCCAGTAGTATTGCCCTGGCGAGGGAGCAGTACTTC. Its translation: CASSIALAREQYF.

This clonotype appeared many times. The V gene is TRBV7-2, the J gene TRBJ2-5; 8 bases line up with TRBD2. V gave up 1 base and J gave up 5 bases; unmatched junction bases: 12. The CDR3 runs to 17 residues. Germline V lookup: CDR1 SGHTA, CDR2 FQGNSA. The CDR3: CASSLGRTGGPHETQYF. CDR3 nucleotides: TGTGCCAGCAGCTTAGGGAGGACGGGGGGGCCTCATGAGACCCAGTACTTC.

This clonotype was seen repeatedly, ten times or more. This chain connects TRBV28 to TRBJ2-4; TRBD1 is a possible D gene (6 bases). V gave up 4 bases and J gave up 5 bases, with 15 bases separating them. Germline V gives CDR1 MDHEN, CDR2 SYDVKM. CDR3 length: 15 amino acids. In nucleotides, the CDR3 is TGTGCCAGCAGTTCCCCACAGGGTGGGGAAAACATTCAGTACTTC. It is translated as CASSSPQGGENIQYF.

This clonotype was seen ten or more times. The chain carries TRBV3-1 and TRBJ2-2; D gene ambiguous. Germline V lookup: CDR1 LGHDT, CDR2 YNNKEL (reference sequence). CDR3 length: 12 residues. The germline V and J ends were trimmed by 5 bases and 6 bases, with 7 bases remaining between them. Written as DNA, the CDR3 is TGTGCCAGCAGCACCGATCCCGGGGAGCTGTTTTTT. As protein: CASSTDPGELFF.

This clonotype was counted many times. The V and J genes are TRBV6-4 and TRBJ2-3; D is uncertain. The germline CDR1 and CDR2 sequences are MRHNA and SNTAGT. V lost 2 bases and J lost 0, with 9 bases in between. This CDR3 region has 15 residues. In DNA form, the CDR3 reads TGTGCCAGCAGTGACAGGCCCTCTAGCACAGATACGCAGTATTTT. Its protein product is CASSDRPSSTDTQYF.

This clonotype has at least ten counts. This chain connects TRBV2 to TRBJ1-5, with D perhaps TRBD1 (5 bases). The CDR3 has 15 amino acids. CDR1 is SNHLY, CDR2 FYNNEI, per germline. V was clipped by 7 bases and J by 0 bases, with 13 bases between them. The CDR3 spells CASTGTGYSNQPQHF. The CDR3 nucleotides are TGTGCCAGCACTGGGACGGGGTATAGCAATCAGCCCCAGCATTTT.

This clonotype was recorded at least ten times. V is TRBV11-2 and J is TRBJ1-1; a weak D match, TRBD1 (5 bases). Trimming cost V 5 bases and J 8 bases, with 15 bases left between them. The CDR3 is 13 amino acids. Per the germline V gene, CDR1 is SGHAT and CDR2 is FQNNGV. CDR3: CASSRSQGREAFF. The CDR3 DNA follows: TGTGCCAGCAGCCGTTCCCAGGGTCGCGAAGCTTTCTTT.

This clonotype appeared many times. The CDR3 DNA reads TGTGCCAGCAGCCCCTCAGACCGGAGGGTAGAGACCCAGTACTTC. This encodes CASSPSDRRVETQYF. The chain links TRBV25-1 to TRBJ2-5; a possible D gene is TRBD2 (6 bases). The CDR3 sequence is 15 residues long. Germline V gives CDR1 MGHDK, CDR2 SYGVNS. V was trimmed by 6 bases and J by 4 bases, leaving 18 bases between them.